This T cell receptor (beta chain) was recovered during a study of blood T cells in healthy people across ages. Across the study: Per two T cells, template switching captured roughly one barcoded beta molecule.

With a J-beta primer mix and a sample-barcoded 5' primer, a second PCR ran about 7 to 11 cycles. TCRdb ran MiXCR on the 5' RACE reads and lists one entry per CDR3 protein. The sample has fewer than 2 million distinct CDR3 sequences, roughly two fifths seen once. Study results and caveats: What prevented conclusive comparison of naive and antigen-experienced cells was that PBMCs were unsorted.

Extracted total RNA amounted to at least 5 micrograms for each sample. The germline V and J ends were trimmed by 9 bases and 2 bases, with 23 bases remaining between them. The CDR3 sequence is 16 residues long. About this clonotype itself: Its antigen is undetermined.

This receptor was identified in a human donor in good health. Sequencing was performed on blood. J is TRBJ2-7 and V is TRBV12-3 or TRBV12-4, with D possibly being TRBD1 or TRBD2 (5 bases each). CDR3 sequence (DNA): TGTGCCAGTACCCCAGCACGTGGGGACGGAACCTACGAGCAGTACTTC. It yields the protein CASTPARGDGTYEQYF.